The 17 T cell receptor beta chains listed next were all sequenced from one sample in a study of blood T cells in healthy people across ages. A second roughly 6 to 12 cycle PCR used barcoded and J-beta primers. TCRdb independently ran MiXCR on the 5' RACE reads; one entry per CDR3 protein. There are approximately 780,000 distinct CDR3 sequences in the sample; roughly 25% occur only once, and around 2.9% lies in the top ten. This same sample was also part of a study on T cells of mothers and their children.

Input material: blood. These receptors were obtained from a boy between 10 and 17 years old in good health.

V gene TRBV3-1 combines with J gene TRBJ2-1, with TRBD2 identical over 8 bases. Trimming cost V 3 bases and J 10 bases; bases outside gene matches: 11. This CDR3 contains 15 residues. From germline, CDR1 is LGHDT and CDR2 YNNKEL (reference sequence). The CDR3 loop is CASSHTRGGLGEQFF. In DNA form, the CDR3 reads TGTGCCAGCAGCCATACCCGGGGGGGCCTCGGGGAGCAGTTCTTC.

This chain links TRBV9 with TRBJ2-7; TRBD2 is a possible D gene (5 bases). The V gene lost 3 bases and the J gene lost 1 base, with 11 bases spanning the gap. Per germline, CDR1 SGDLS and CDR2 YYNGEE. The CDR3 length is 14 residues. The CDR3 bases are TGTGCCAGCAGCGCCGCAGCGGAATCCTACGAGCAGTACTTC. Translating it yields CASSAAAESYEQYF.

The V gene is TRBV4-1, the J gene TRBJ1-5; possible D gene TRBD1, 5 bases. This CDR3 has 15 residues. With 4 bases removed from V and 1 base from J, the gap between germline ends came to 11 bases. Germline V lookup: CDR1 MGHRA, CDR2 YSYEKL. In DNA form, the CDR3 reads TGCGCCAGCAGCCTAATCAGGGAGAGCAATCAGCCCCAGCATTTT. It codes for CASSLIRESNQPQHF.

This sequence joins TRBV12-3 or TRBV12-4 and TRBJ2-7; 9 bases line up with TRBD1. The CDR3 covers 16 residues. After removal of 6 bases from V and 1 base from J, the junction contained 10 bases not matched to a gene. CDR3 sequence (DNA): TGTGCCAGCAGCTCTATCGCCGGGACAGGGTCCTACGAGCAGTACTTC. The encoded protein is CASSSIAGTGSYEQYF.

The chain links TRBV12-3 or TRBV12-4 to TRBJ2-1, with D perhaps TRBD1 (5 bases). The CDR3 covers 13 residues. V was trimmed by 3 bases and J by 9 bases, leaving 12 bases between them. The CDR3 coding sequence is TGTGCCAGCAGTTTTACAGGATACGGTGAGCAGTTCTTC. This translates into CASSFTGYGEQFF.

This clonotype was picked up a small number of times. The V and J genes are TRBV9 and TRBJ2-2; 7 bases are a match to TRBD1. CDR1 and CDR2 (germline): SGDLS, YYNGEE. Trimming removed 0 bases from V and 6 bases from J; junction bases left unmatched: 8. This CDR3 spans 16 amino acids. CDR3 coding DNA: TGTGCCAGCAGCGTAGGTGACAGGGAGAGAGCCGGGGAGCTGTTTTTT. Translated, it gives CASSVGDRERAGELFF.

This chain connects TRBV15 to TRBJ2-2; maybe TRBD1 (5 bases). CDR1 and CDR2 (germline): LNHNV, YYDKDF (reference sequence). The length of the CDR3 is 15 residues. The V gene lost 3 bases and the J gene lost 1 base, with 9 bases spanning the gap. In DNA, the CDR3 is TGTGCCACCAGCAGCTTAGACAGGAACACCGGGGAGCTGTTTTTT. Its translation is CATSSLDRNTGELFF.

The chain uses TRBV7-4 and TRBJ1-1, with 12 bases matching TRBD1. The CDR3 contains 14 residues. Per the germline V gene, CDR1 is SGHVT and CDR2 is SQSDAQ. After removal of 9 bases from V and 5 bases from J, the junction contained 7 bases not matched to a gene. The CDR3 sequence: CASSWGQGATEAFF. CDR3 nucleotides: TGTGCCAGTAGTTGGGGACAGGGGGCAACTGAAGCTTTCTTT. Supplemented by reference TRBV7-4 and TRBJ1-1, the full variable domain reads GAGVSQSPRYKVAKRGRDVALRCDSISGHVTLYWYRQTLGQGSEVLTYSQSDAQRDKSGRPSGRFSAERPERSVSTLKIQRTEQGDSAVYLCASSWGQGATEAFFGQGTRLTVV.

This clonotype turned up a few times. The chain combines TRBV29-1 with TRBJ2-5; D may correspond to TRBD1 or TRBD2 (5 bases each). This CDR3 has 13 residues. Per germline, CDR1 SQVTM and CDR2 ANQGSEA. V was shortened by 3 bases and J by 5 bases, with 13 bases between the two germline ends. CDR3 DNA sequence: TGCAGCGTTGACGGGGCCCCCCGGGAGACCCAGTACTTC. Translated, it gives CSVDGAPRETQYF.

The CDR3 nucleotides are TGTGCCAGCAGCTTGGGGGGGCGGGGAACCTACAATGAGCAGTTCTTC. It codes for CASSLGGRGTYNEQFF. The gene calls are TRBV5-4 and TRBJ2-1; D could derive from TRBD1 or TRBD2 (6 bases each). The germline CDR1 and CDR2 sequences are SGHNT and YYREEE (reference sequence). The V gene lost 0 bases and the J gene lost 2 bases, with 12 bases spanning the gap. The CDR3 is 16 residues long.

This clonotype has just a few counts. The chain links TRBV5-1 to TRBJ1-4; 9 positions agree with TRBD1. Germline CDR1 is SGHRS and CDR2 is YFSETQ. The CDR3 consists of 16 residues. V lost 3 bases to trimming and J lost 6 bases; unmatched junction nucleotides: 9. CDR3 coding DNA: TGCGCCAGCAGCTCGGGACAGGGAGGCGGATATGAAAAACTGTTTTTT. Translating it yields CASSSGQGGGYEKLFF.

The chain has TRBV12-5 and TRBJ2-5; D is unresolved. TRBJ2-1 matches the DNA end more closely, so the J call is doubtful. CDR1 is LGHNT and CDR2 is FRNRAP in the germline V gene. The CDR3 is 12 amino acids. The CDR3 sequence is CASGLVPRQQFF. DNA of the CDR3: TGTGCTAGTGGTTTGGTACCAAGGCAGCAGTTCTTC.

This clonotype came up once. The chain combines TRBV7-8 with TRBJ2-5; D may be TRBD2 (5 bases). The ends were cut back, 5 bases at V and 2 bases at J, with 18 bases in the middle. The CDR3 covers 16 residues. Germline loops: CDR1 SGHVS, CDR2 FQNEAQ. The CDR3 nucleotides read TGTGCCAGCAGCGGAGACGGGAATTCGGGGCAAGAGACCCAGTACTTC. Protein product: CASSGDGNSGQETQYF.

The chain employs TRBV20-1 and TRBJ1-2; possible D gene TRBD1, 6 bases. Deletions cut 3 bases from V and 5 bases from J, with 10 bases between. The length of the CDR3 is 12 residues. Germline V gene lookup returns CDR1 DFQATT and CDR2 SNEGSKA (reference sequence). The CDR3 region has the DNA TGCAGTGCTAGGGGGGCCTCATATGGCTACACCTTC. This sequence encodes CSARGASYGYTF.

This chain uses TRBV20-1 with TRBJ1-1; no reliable D call. With 0 bases removed from V and 3 bases from J, the gap between germline ends came to 14 bases. CDR1 is DFQATT, CDR2 SNEGSKA, per germline (reference sequence). The CDR3 sequence is 15 residues long. The CDR3 loop reads CSARDRRAGDTEAFF. The CDR3 nucleotides read TGCAGTGCTAGAGATCGCCGGGCCGGAGACACTGAAGCTTTCTTT.

The chain couples TRBV20-1 to TRBJ1-4, with a weak D call TRBD1 (5 bases). The germline V gene has CDR1 DFQATT and CDR2 SNEGSKA (reference sequence). CDR3 length: 15 amino acids. Trimming pared 0 bases from V and 6 bases from J, leaving 14 bases between. CDR3 sequence reads: CSAREFGREYEKLFF. For the CDR3, the DNA is TGCAGTGCTAGAGAGTTCGGCAGGGAATATGAAAAACTGTTTTTT.

This chain uses TRBV20-1 with TRBJ1-4; D not resolved. Trimming cost V 4 bases and J 3 bases, with 12 bases left between them. CDR1 DFQATT and CDR2 SNEGSKA come from the germline V gene (reference sequence). The CDR3 has 14 residues. The CDR3 coding sequence is TGCAGTGCTACCCCAATCACCCCTAATGAAAAACTGTTTTTT. Protein sequence: CSATPITPNEKLFF.